Listed below are T cell receptor beta chains from one sample, sequenced in a study of regulatory T cells in long-lasting Graves disease. TCRdb independently ran MiXCR on the multiplex PCR reads; one entry per CDR3 protein. The sample shows roughly 350,000 distinct CDR3 sequences, around 15% of them seen only once. The same data also contributed to another study, on T cells in Graves' hyperthyroidism and ophthalmopathy.

This specimen consisted of peripheral blood mononuclear cells (PBMCs), obtained at new diagnosis, from a patient treated with antithyroid drugs. The origin of the receptors is a man in his forties with Graves disease. Each CDR3 is given with its conserved first and last residue. The D gene is left open where the match is weak. For some rows the clone size is stated as once, few or many, or as a class when expanded; others skip it.

v_gene: TRBV7-2; abundance: many; d_gene: NA; j_gene: TRBJ2-3; CDR3nt: TGTGCCAGCAGCGCTACCGGAGTGGATACGCAGTATTTT; CDR3aa: CASSATGVDTQYF
v_gene: TRBV2; abundance: NA; d_gene: NA; j_gene: TRBJ1-3; CDR3nt: TGTGCCAGCACGATAACTGGAAACACCATATATTTT; CDR3aa: CASTITGNTIYF
v_gene: TRBV7-2; abundance: many; d_gene: NA; j_gene: TRBJ2-5; CDR3nt: TGTGCCAGCAGCTTCGCAGAGCAAGAGACCCAGTACTTC; CDR3aa: CASSFAEQETQYF
v_gene: TRBV28; abundance: many; d_gene: NA; j_gene: TRBJ1-2; CDR3nt: TGTGCCAGCAGATTTCTCGGGCGAGGCTACACCTTC; CDR3aa: CASRFLGRGYTF
v_gene: TRBV5-1; abundance: few; d_gene: NA; j_gene: TRBJ1-4; CDR3nt: TGTGCCAGCAGCTTGGGGACTAATGAAAAACTGTTTTTT; CDR3aa: CASSLGTNEKLFF
v_gene: TRBV7-2; abundance: many; d_gene: NA; j_gene: TRBJ2-5; CDR3nt: TGTGCCAGCAGCTTAGCGGGGAATAGCGGTGCTCTACAAGAGACCCAGTACTTC; CDR3aa: CASSLAGNSGALQETQYF
v_gene: TRBV28; abundance: many; d_gene: TRBD2; j_gene: TRBJ2-5; CDR3nt: TGTGCCAGCAGTACAGGACTAGCGGGGGGTGGAGAGACCCAGTACTTC; CDR3aa: CASSTGLAGGGETQYF
v_gene: TRBV18; abundance: many; d_gene: NA; j_gene: TRBJ1-4; CDR3nt: TGTGCCAGCTCACCCGGACCGTGGGCAACTAATGAAAAACTGTTTTTT; CDR3aa: CASSPGPWATNEKLFF
v_gene: TRBV2; abundance: many; d_gene: NA; j_gene: TRBJ2-4; CDR3nt: TGTGCCAGCAGGTTAGCCAAAAACATTCAGTACTTC; CDR3aa: CASRLAKNIQYF
v_gene: TRBV6-1; abundance: NA; d_gene: TRBD1; j_gene: TRBJ1-5; CDR3nt: TGTGCCAGCAGTGAGTCAGGGGGCTATAGCAATCAGCCCCAGCATTTT; CDR3aa: CASSESGGYSNQPQHF
v_gene: TRBV29-1; abundance: NA; d_gene: TRBD1; j_gene: TRBJ1-5; CDR3nt: TGCAGCGTGGAGGGACAGGGCCGTTCCCAGCATTTT; CDR3aa: CSVEGQGRSQHF
v_gene: TRBV10-3; abundance: many; d_gene: NA; j_gene: TRBJ2-1; CDR3nt: TGTGCCATCAGTGACCTCAGGGTTAGGCTTACGAATGAGCAGTTCTTC; CDR3aa: CAISDLRVRLTNEQFF
v_gene: TRBV24-1; abundance: NA; d_gene: NA; j_gene: TRBJ2-2; CDR3nt: TGTGCCACCAGTGATCCCGGGACGGCGAACACCGGGGAGCTGTTTTTT; CDR3aa: CATSDPGTANTGELFF
v_gene: TRBV12-5; abundance: many; d_gene: NA; j_gene: TRBJ2-5; CDR3nt: TGTGCTAGTGTGCAGGGACAACTACAAGAGACCCAGTACTTC; CDR3aa: CASVQGQLQETQYF
v_gene: TRBV27; abundance: many; d_gene: NA; j_gene: TRBJ1-1; CDR3nt: TGTGCCAGCAGTTCCGGACCGCGAATGAACACTGAAGCTTTCTTT; CDR3aa: CASSSGPRMNTEAFF
v_gene: TRBV3-1; abundance: many; d_gene: TRBD2; j_gene: TRBJ2-5; CDR3nt: TGTGCCAGCAGCCAAGAAGGAGCGGGGGGGAGAGAGACCCAGTACTTC; CDR3aa: CASSQEGAGGRETQYF
v_gene: TRBV10-3; abundance: many; d_gene: NA; j_gene: TRBJ2-4; CDR3nt: TGTGCCATCAGTGAGTCGCTGGGACACTCGAGGGACATTCAGTACTTC; CDR3aa: CAISESLGHSRDIQYF
v_gene: TRBV7-3; abundance: many; d_gene: TRBD1; j_gene: TRBJ2-3; CDR3nt: TGTGCCAGCAGCTTAAACCCAGGGGGCGCGGCAGATACGCAGTATTTT; CDR3aa: CASSLNPGGAADTQYF
v_gene: TRBV20-1; abundance: many; d_gene: TRBD2; j_gene: TRBJ2-2; CDR3nt: TGCAGTGCTAGAAAGCGGGGCGGGAACACCGGGGAGCTGTTTTTT; CDR3aa: CSARKRGGNTGELFF
v_gene: TRBV12-3/TRBV12-4; abundance: NA; d_gene: TRBD2; j_gene: TRBJ2-1; CDR3nt: TGTGCCAGCAGTCCCTCGAGCGGGGGGGGGGGTGAGCAGTTCTTC; CDR3aa: CASSPSSGGGGEQFF
v_gene: TRBV3-1; abundance: NA; d_gene: TRBD2; j_gene: TRBJ2-1; CDR3nt: TGTGCCAGCAGCCAAGCCACTAGCGGCTCCTACAATGAGCAGTTCTTC; CDR3aa: CASSQATSGSYNEQFF
v_gene: TRBV29-1; abundance: NA; d_gene: NA; j_gene: TRBJ2-7; CDR3nt: TGCAGCGTTGAGGGTGGGATGGGAGGTGACGAGCAGTACTTC; CDR3aa: CSVEGGMGGDEQYF
v_gene: TRBV4-3; abundance: NA; d_gene: NA; j_gene: TRBJ2-6; CDR3nt: TGCGCCAGCAGCCAGGCACATAGGACGGACATCTACGTCCTGACTTTC; CDR3aa: CASSQAHRTDIYVLTF
v_gene: TRBV15; abundance: many; d_gene: TRBD1; j_gene: TRBJ2-7; CDR3nt: TGTGCCACCAGCAGTGACAGGGGATCCTACGAGCAGTACTTC; CDR3aa: CATSSDRGSYEQYF
v_gene: TRBV5-1; abundance: NA; d_gene: NA; j_gene: TRBJ1-4; CDR3nt: TGCGCCAGTCGACAGGATCCTAATGAAAAACTGTTTTTT; CDR3aa: CASRQDPNEKLFF
v_gene: TRBV4-2; abundance: many; d_gene: NA; j_gene: TRBJ1-1; CDR3nt: TGTGCCAGCAGCCAAGCATTCTTAAGGGGGTTTTTCACTGAAGCTTTCTTT; CDR3aa: CASSQAFLRGFFTEAFF
v_gene: TRBV20-1; abundance: few; d_gene: TRBD1; j_gene: TRBJ2-7; CDR3nt: TGCAGTGCTAGCCGGGACAGGACTTCATACGAGCAGTACTTC; CDR3aa: CSASRDRTSYEQYF
v_gene: TRBV6-2/TRBV6-3; abundance: many; d_gene: NA; j_gene: TRBJ1-2; CDR3nt: TGTGCCAGCAGTGCCCGGACGGTGGGCTATGGCTACACCTTC; CDR3aa: CASSARTVGYGYTF
v_gene: TRBV6-5; abundance: many; d_gene: TRBD2; j_gene: TRBJ2-5; CDR3nt: TGTGCCAGCAGTTACTCGACTAGCGGGGGGCAAGAGACCCAGTACTTC; CDR3aa: CASSYSTSGGQETQYF
v_gene: TRBV11-2; abundance: many; d_gene: NA; j_gene: TRBJ2-3; CDR3nt: TGTGCCAGCAGCCCCGACCCCTATGCGATTACGCAGTATTTT; CDR3aa: CASSPDPYAITQYF
v_gene: TRBV20-1; abundance: many; d_gene: TRBD1; j_gene: TRBJ2-7; CDR3nt: TGCAGTGCTACAACCACAGGGGGCTCCTACGAGCAGTACTTC; CDR3aa: CSATTTGGSYEQYF
v_gene: TRBV18; abundance: many; d_gene: NA; j_gene: TRBJ2-2; CDR3nt: TGTGCCAGCTCACCGAGAGTAACCGGGGAGCTGTTTTTT; CDR3aa: CASSPRVTGELFF
v_gene: TRBV12-3/TRBV12-4; abundance: many; d_gene: NA; j_gene: TRBJ1-3; CDR3nt: TGTGCCAGCAGTTTATGGGCAGGCTCCTCTGGAAACACCATATATTTT; CDR3aa: CASSLWAGSSGNTIYF
v_gene: TRBV10-3; abundance: many; d_gene: NA; j_gene: TRBJ1-4; CDR3nt: TGTGCCATCAGTGCGACAGCTTCCTCTAATGAAAAACTGTTTTTT; CDR3aa: CAISATASSNEKLFF
v_gene: TRBV20-1; abundance: few; d_gene: TRBD1; j_gene: TRBJ2-7; CDR3nt: TGCAGTGCGTCTCCGGGACAGATAAACTCACTCTACGAGCAGTACTTC; CDR3aa: CSASPGQINSLYEQYF
v_gene: TRBV9; abundance: few; d_gene: NA; j_gene: TRBJ1-1; CDR3nt: TGTGCCAGCAGCATTAGGGAGTCAGGGAGCACTGAAGCTTTCTTT; CDR3aa: CASSIRESGSTEAFF
v_gene: TRBV5-1; abundance: few; d_gene: TRBD1; j_gene: TRBJ2-2; CDR3nt: TGCGCCAGCAGCCCACCGGCCAGGGGGCCGGCTGGGGAGCTGTTTTTT; CDR3aa: CASSPPARGPAGELFF
v_gene: TRBV5-1; abundance: many; d_gene: NA; j_gene: TRBJ2-3; CDR3nt: TGCGCCAGCAGCTTGGGTGAGAGGGATACGCAGTATTTT; CDR3aa: CASSLGERDTQYF
v_gene: TRBV20-1; abundance: many; d_gene: TRBD2; j_gene: TRBJ2-5; CDR3nt: TGCAGTGCTACCGGACTAGCGGGGAGTCAAGAGACCCAGTACTTC; CDR3aa: CSATGLAGSQETQYF
v_gene: TRBV12-3/TRBV12-4; abundance: many; d_gene: NA; j_gene: TRBJ1-3; CDR3nt: TGTGCCAGCAGTTTGACAGTAAACTCTGGAAACACCATATATTTT; CDR3aa: CASSLTVNSGNTIYF
v_gene: TRBV15; abundance: many; d_gene: NA; j_gene: TRBJ2-7; CDR3nt: TGTGCCACCAGCAGAGATCCTCGGGCAGAAACCTACGAGCAGTACTTC; CDR3aa: CATSRDPRAETYEQYF
v_gene: TRBV28; abundance: many; d_gene: TRBD1; j_gene: TRBJ2-5; CDR3nt: TGTGCCAGCAGAGAGGGACAGGGACAAGAGACCCAGTACTTC; CDR3aa: CASREGQGQETQYF